These 17 T cell receptor beta chains share one sample of origin, sequenced in a study of graft-versus-host responses after intestinal transplantation. These TCRs' antigens remain unknown. Method: immunoSEQ multiplex PCR; TCRdb's copy keeps in-frame clones and lacks some. The sample has 96,000 or so clones, around 90% seen once. Sequences were derived from unstimulated CD4+ T cells sorted from spleen or lymph node cells, sampled before intestinal transplant. The receptors originated from a human donor who received an intestinal transplant.

The chain combines TRBV6-5 with TRBJ2-1, with D tentatively TRBD1 (5 bases). The V gene's germline CDR1 is MNHEY and CDR2 SVGAGI. This CDR3 comprises 12 residues. Trimming left V 6 bases short and J 5 bases short, with 8 bases between. CDR3 loop: CASRRQNNEQFF. In DNA, the CDR3 is TGTGCCAGCAGGAGACAGAACAATGAGCAGTTCTTC.

This chain connects TRBV15 to TRBJ2-7; 7 nucleotides match TRBD1. In germline, CDR1 is LNHNV, CDR2 YYDKDF (reference sequence). The CDR3 loop spans 16 amino acids. Germline trimming cut 0 bases from V and 6 bases from J; bases unmatched to any gene: 11. This chain's CDR3 is CATSREPPGGISEQYF. The CDR3 coding sequence is TGTGCCACCAGCAGAGAGCCACCAGGGGGTATCTCCGAGCAGTACTTC.

The V call is TRBV27, the J call TRBJ2-1; 9 bases fit TRBD2. In germline, CDR1 is MNHEY, CDR2 SMNVEV (reference sequence). The V and J ends lost 5 bases and 4 bases, in that order; junction bases with no gene match: 9. The CDR3 contains 16 residues. This CDR3 reads CASSRHTSGFYNEQFF. The CDR3 DNA reads TGTGCCAGCAGTCGGCATACTAGCGGGTTTTACAATGAGCAGTTCTTC.

V is TRBV5-1 and J is TRBJ2-1; D might be TRBD2 (7 bases). This CDR3 has 14 residues. Trimming took 1 base from V and 10 from J, leaving 15 bases between them. CDR1 SGHRS and CDR2 YFSETQ come from the germline V gene. In DNA form, the CDR3 reads TGCGCCAGCAGCTTGTACAGGGAGGGAGGAGAGCAGTTCTTC. This codes for CASSLYREGGEQFF.

The chain uses TRBV2 and TRBJ2-3, with no clear D. The CDR3 runs 14 residues. In germline, CDR1 is SNHLY, CDR2 FYNNEI. V was clipped by 7 bases and J by 0 bases, with 11 bases between them. CDR3: CASTELHSTDTQYF. Written as DNA, the CDR3 is TGTGCCAGCACCGAACTGCATAGCACAGATACGCAGTATTTT.

The chain links TRBV11-2 to TRBJ1-2; D not certain. The length of the CDR3 is 13 residues. V was trimmed by 6 bases and J by 8 bases, leaving 16 bases between them. The germline V gene has CDR1 SGHAT and CDR2 FQNNGV. This CDR3 is CASSLEGNAGYTF. CDR3 DNA: TGTGCCAGCAGTCTGGAGGGTAATGCGGGCTACACCTTC.

The chain employs TRBV18 and TRBJ1-2, with TRBD1 identical over 9 bases. The CDR3 consists of 15 residues. Germline CDR1 is KGHSH and CDR2 is LQKENI. V shed 3 bases and J 7 bases; nucleotides not matched to a gene: 9. CDR3: CASSPRADRGSGYTF. CDR3 sequence (DNA): TGTGCCAGCTCACCCCGGGCGGACAGGGGCTCTGGCTACACCTTC. Variable domain in full (rest from reference TRBV18 and TRBJ1-2): NAGVMQNPRHLVRRRGQEARLRCSPMKGHSHVYWYRQLPEEGLKFMVYLQKENIIDESGMPKERFSAEFPKEGPSILRIQQVVRGDSAAYFCASSPRADRGSGYTFGSGTRLTVV.

V is TRBV30 and J is TRBJ1-4; no firm D call. V lost 6 bases and J lost 5, with 10 bases in between. The CDR3 loop spans 12 amino acids. The germline V gene has CDR1 GTSNPN and CDR2 SVGIG (reference sequence). The CDR3 protein is CACSYGNEKLFF. The CDR3, as DNA: TGTGCCTGTTCATATGGCAATGAAAAACTGTTTTTT. Based on the CDR3 plus reference TRBV30 and TRBJ1-4, the full variable domain is SQTIHQWPATLVQPVGSPLSLECTVEGTSNPNLYWYRQAAGRGLQLLFYSVGIGQISSEVPQNLSASRPQDRQFILSSKKLLLSDSGFYLCACSYGNEKLFFGSGTQLSVL.

V is TRBV9 and J is TRBJ2-7, with D unclear. V lost 4 bases and J lost 1, with 12 bases in between. Germline loops: CDR1 SGDLS, CDR2 YYNGEE. CDR3 size: 14 residues. DNA of the CDR3: TGTGCCAGCAGCACCCACACCCAGTCCTACGAGCAGTACTTC. Translating gives CASSTHTQSYEQYF.

The chain employs TRBV5-6 and TRBJ2-7; a possible D gene is TRBD2 (5 bases). The CDR3 is made up of 15 amino acids. Looked up from germline, CDR1 is SGHDT and CDR2 is YYEEEE. The V and J ends lost 3 bases and 1 base respectively, with 14 bases between them. The CDR3 sequence: CASSSGRRTSYEQYF. CDR3 in DNA: TGTGCCAGCAGCTCAGGACGGCGGACTTCCTACGAGCAGTACTTC. The complete variable domain, with remaining parts taken from reference TRBV5-6 and TRBJ2-7, reads DAGVTQSPTHLIKTRGQQVTLRCSPKSGHDTVSWYQQALGQGPQFIFQYYEEEERQRGNFPDRFSGHQFPNYSSELNVNALLLGDSALYLCASSSGRRTSYEQYFGPGTRLTVT.

This clone was recorded once. This chain uses TRBV5-3 with TRBJ1-1; D unresolved. Being an ORF, TRBV5-3 has a function that is uncertain. V lost 1 base and J 7 bases, leaving 17 bases between the germline ends. The CDR3 is made up of 15 amino acids. CDR3 DNA sequence: TGTGCCAGAAGCTTGCGTTTGTGCACCAACGGTGAAGCTTTCTTT. The encoded protein is CARSLRLCTNGEAFF.

This clone was seen a single time. This rearrangement joins TRBV7-2 to TRBJ2-7; the match to TRBD2 covers 12 bases. Germline-derived CDR1 and CDR2 are SGHTA and FQGNSA. The CDR3 contains 16 residues. The junction had 8 bases not matched to a gene; V was cut back by 5 bases and J by 3 bases. CDR3 amino acids: CASSRTRLAGDYEQYF. The CDR3 DNA reads as TGTGCCAGCAGCCGCACCAGACTAGCGGGGGACTACGAGCAGTACTTC. The full variable domain, rest sourced from reference TRBV7-2 and TRBJ2-7, is GAGVSQSPSNKVTEKGKDVELRCDPISGHTALYWYRQSLGQGLEFLIYFQGNSAPDKSGLPSDRFSAERTGGSVSTLTIQRTQQEDSAVYLCASSRTRLAGDYEQYFGPGTRLTVT.

The CDR3 DNA follows: TGTGCCAGCAGCTTCCGGGTTCGGACTAGCTATAACAATGAGCAGTTCTTC. This encodes CASSFRVRTSYNNEQFF. The rearrangement joins TRBV27 to TRBJ2-1; TRBD2 matches at 8 bases. Per the germline V gene, CDR1 is MNHEY and CDR2 is SMNVEV (reference sequence). CDR3 length: 17 amino acids. J was trimmed by 5 bases and V by 6 bases; bases with no gene match: 15.

The rearrangement links TRBV19 to TRBJ1-6; D gene uncertain. This CDR3 has 12 residues. Per germline, CDR1 LNHDA and CDR2 SQIVND (reference sequence). V was pared by 4 bases and J by 9 bases, with 7 bases between. CDR3 residues: CASSTRGSPLHF. The CDR3 nucleotides read TGTGCCAGTAGTACCCGGGGTTCACCCCTCCACTTT.

This clone appeared a few times. J is TRBJ1-3 and V is TRBV21-1; TRBD1 reflects the table's D call only, with no check against the DNA. TRBV21-1 is described as a pseudogene. The CDR3 consists of 17 residues. The CDR3 DNA follows: TGTGCCAGCAGCGTACGGCGGCCAGGGGGCCCTGGAAACACCATATATTTT. Protein: CASSVRRPGGPGNTIYF.

The chain employs TRBV6-1 and TRBJ1-1, with D possibly being TRBD1 (5 bases). CDR3 size: 17 residues. The ends were cut back, 2 bases at V and 5 bases at J, with 21 bases in the middle. The germline gives CDR1 MNHNS, CDR2 SASEGT. The CDR3 region is CASSEKGVGGERTEAFF. In DNA form, the CDR3 reads TGTGCCAGCAGTGAAAAAGGGGTAGGCGGGGAAAGAACTGAAGCTTTCTTT.

The sample holds one count of this clone. The chain couples TRBV7-2 to TRBJ1-2, with a weak D call TRBD1 (5 bases). Trimming pared 1 base from V and 8 bases from J, leaving 14 bases between. The CDR3 has 14 amino acids. CDR1 is SGHTA, CDR2 FQGNSA, per germline. This CDR3 reads CASSLVRDSRGYTF. The CDR3 DNA reads as TGTGCCAGCAGCTTAGTTCGGGACTCAAGGGGCTACACCTTC.